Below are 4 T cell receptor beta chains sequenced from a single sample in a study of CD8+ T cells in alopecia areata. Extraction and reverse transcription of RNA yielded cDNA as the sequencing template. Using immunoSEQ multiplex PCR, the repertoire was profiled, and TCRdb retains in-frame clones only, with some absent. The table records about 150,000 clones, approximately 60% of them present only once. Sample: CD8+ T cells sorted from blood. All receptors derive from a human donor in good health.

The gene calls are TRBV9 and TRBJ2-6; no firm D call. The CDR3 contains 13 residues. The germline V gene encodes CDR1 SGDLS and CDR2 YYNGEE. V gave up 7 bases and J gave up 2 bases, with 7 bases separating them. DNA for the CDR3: TGTGCCAGCGCCACTCCTGGGGCCAACGTCCTGACTTTC. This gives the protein CASATPGANVLTF. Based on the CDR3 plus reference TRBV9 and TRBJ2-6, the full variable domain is DSGVTQTPKHLITATGQRVTLRCSPRSGDLSVYWYQQSLDQGLQFLIQYYNGEERAKGNILERFSAQQFPDLHSELNLSSLELGDSALYFCASATPGANVLTFGAGSRLTVL.

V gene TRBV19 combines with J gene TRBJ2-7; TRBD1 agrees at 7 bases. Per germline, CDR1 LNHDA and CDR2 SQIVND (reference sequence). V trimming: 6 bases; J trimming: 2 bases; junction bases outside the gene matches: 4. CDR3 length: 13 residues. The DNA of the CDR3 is TGTGCCAGTAGCCCAGGGGGAGCCTACGAGCAGTACTTC. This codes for CASSPGGAYEQYF.

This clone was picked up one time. The DNA of the CDR3 is TGTGCCACCTATGATCCTAACACAGATACGCAGTATTTT. Translation gives CATYDPNTDTQYF. This rearrangement joins TRBV11-2 to TRBJ2-3; D is ambiguous. The CDR3 is made up of 13 amino acids. Germline V gene lookup returns CDR1 SGHAT and CDR2 FQNNGV. Trimming took 10 bases from V and 2 from J, leaving 13 bases between them. Full variable domain (remainder filled in from reference TRBV11-2 and TRBJ2-3): EAGVAQSPRYKIIEKRQSVAFWCNPISGHATLYWYQQILGQGPKLLIQFQNNGVVDDSQLPKDRFSAERLKGVDSTLKIQPAKLEDSAVYLCATYDPNTDTQYFGPGTRLTVL.

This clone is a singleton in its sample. The CDR3 DNA reads TGTGCCAGCAGTTTAGATTCCGGACAGGTGAACACCGGGGAGCTGTTTTTT. Protein: CASSLDSGQVNTGELFF. The J gene is TRBJ2-2, the V gene TRBV27, with 7 nucleotides matching TRBD1. The CDR3 totals 17 residues. Germline loops: CDR1 MNHEY, CDR2 SMNVEV (reference sequence). Trimming cost V 2 bases and J 1 base; bases outside gene matches: 7.